This paragraph reports one T cell receptor beta chain. Its antigen is unidentified. The CDR3 is 16 residues long. Germline assignment: CDR1 LNHDA and CDR2 SQIVND (reference sequence). Trimming at V came to 3 bases and at J to 2 bases, leaving 2 bases not matched to a gene. The data originate from a study of read filtering for tumor transcriptome and immune sequencing. The wider study: Revised staging placed eight or nine patients in R-ISS I, some 17 in II, 7 in III. Per sample, TCR-region reads ranged about 3.5 to 11 million by IR-seq, about 85 to 1,400 by RNA-seq. Whole-study results and caveats: The CD138-negative fraction was mixed bone marrow immune cells, not pure T cells.

From about 400 ng of RNA, a library with molecular barcoded alpha/delta and beta/gamma adaptors was made. TCRdb re-analysed the reads in MiXCR, keeping a single row per CDR3 protein. The table records around 48,000 distinct CDR3 sequences, roughly 18% of them present only once. The chain joins TRBV19 to TRBJ1-5, with 12 nucleotides matching TRBD1. Sequenced material: a population of CD138-negative cells sorted from bone marrow. This clonotype was sampled from a donor at least 40 years old with multiple myeloma. CDR3 sequence reads: CASSMGTGGGNQPQHF. In DNA form, the CDR3 reads TGTGCCAGTAGTATGGGGACAGGGGGCGGCAATCAGCCCCAGCATTTT.